This T cell receptor beta chain stems from a study of Ad26.COV2.S vaccination and SARS-CoV-2 variants. Study-level background: Each vaccinee took Ad26.COV2.S intramuscularly, once or twice 56 days apart.

Produced via immunoSEQ multiplex PCR; TCRdb's table is partial and in-frame only. The sample includes under 550,000 clones, over 75% seen only once; the top ten take 10% to 15%. Study-wide results and limits: The placebo group had lower spike-specific TCR breadth than the vaccine recipients did.

This CDR3 is 14 amino acids long. J lost 4 bases, V lost 7 bases, and 7 bases had no gene match. Germline CDR1 and CDR2: MDHEN and SYDVKM. Details on this clone: Its cognate antigen is unknown.

Sample treatment: roughly 19 received Ad26.COV2.S at low or high dose, single or two shots; about 5 received placebo; per-sample allocation not given. The study sampled participants on day 63 after the first vaccine or placebo injection. An Ad26 vector that expressed Wuhan-strain SARS-CoV-2 spike constituted the vaccine. The sequencing used peripheral blood, collected in a trial of Ad26.COV2.S vaccine versus placebo. The source is a person aged 18-60 years who received the Ad26.COV2.S COVID-19 vaccine or a placebo. The chain carries TRBV28 and TRBJ2-7; 10 positions agree with TRBD1. Here the CDR3 reads CASTRDRGQYEQYF. The CDR3 coding sequence is TGTGCCAGCACTCGCGACAGGGGGCAGTACGAGCAGTACTTC.